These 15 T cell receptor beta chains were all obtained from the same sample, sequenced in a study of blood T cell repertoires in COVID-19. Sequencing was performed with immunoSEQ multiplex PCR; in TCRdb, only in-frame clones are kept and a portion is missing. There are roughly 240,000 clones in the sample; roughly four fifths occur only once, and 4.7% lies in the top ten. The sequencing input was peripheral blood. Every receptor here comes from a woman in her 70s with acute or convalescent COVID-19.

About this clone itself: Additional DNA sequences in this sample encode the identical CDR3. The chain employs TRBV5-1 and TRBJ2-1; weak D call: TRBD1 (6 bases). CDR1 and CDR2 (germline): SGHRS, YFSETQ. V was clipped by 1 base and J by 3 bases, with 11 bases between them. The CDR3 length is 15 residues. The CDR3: CASSLLQGSYNEQFF. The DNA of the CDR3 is TGCGCCAGCAGCTTGCTGCAGGGGAGCTACAATGAGCAGTTCTTC.

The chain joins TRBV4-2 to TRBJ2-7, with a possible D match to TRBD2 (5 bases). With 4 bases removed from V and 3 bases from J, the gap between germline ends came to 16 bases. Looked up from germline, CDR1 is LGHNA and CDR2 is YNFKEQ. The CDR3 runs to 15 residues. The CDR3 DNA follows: TGTGCCAGCAGCCGAGAAGCGGTGGGGAACTACGAGCAGTACTTC. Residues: CASSREAVGNYEQYF.

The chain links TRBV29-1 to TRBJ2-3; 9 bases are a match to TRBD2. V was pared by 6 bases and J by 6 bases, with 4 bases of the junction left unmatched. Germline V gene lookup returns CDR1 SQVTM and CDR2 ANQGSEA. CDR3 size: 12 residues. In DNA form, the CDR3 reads TGCAGCGTCGGGACTAGCCGCGATACGCAGTATTTT. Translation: CSVGTSRDTQYF.

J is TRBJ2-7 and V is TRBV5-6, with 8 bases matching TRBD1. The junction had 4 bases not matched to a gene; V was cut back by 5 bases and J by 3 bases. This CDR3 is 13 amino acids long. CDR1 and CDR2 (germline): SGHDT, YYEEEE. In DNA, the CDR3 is TGTGCCAGCAGAACCGGACAGGGCTACGAGCAGTACTTC. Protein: CASRTGQGYEQYF.

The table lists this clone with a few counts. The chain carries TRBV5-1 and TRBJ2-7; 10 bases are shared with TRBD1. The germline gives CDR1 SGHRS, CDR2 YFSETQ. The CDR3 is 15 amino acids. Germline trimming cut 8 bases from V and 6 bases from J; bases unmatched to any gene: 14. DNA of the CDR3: TGCGCCAGTACAAGATGGGGACAGGGGATCGGCGAGCAGTACTTC. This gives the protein CASTRWGQGIGEQYF.

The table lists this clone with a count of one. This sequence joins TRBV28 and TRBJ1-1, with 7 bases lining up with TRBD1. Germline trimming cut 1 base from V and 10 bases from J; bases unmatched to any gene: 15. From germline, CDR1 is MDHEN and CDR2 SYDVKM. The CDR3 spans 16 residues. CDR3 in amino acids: CASSLSIPGQAGGAFF. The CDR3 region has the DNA TGTGCCAGCAGTTTATCCATCCCTGGACAGGCTGGAGGAGCTTTCTTT.

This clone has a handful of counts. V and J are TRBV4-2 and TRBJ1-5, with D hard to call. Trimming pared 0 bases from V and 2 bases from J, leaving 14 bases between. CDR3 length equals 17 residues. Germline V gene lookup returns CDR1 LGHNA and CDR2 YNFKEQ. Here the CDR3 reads CASSQDNAGFGNQPQHF. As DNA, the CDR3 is TGTGCCAGCAGCCAAGATAATGCGGGCTTTGGCAATCAGCCCCAGCATTTT.

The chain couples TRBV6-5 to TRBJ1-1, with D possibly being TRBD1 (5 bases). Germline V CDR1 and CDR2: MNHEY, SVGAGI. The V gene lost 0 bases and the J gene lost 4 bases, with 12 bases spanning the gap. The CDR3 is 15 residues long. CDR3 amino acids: CASSYSRGGGTEAFF. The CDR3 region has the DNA TGTGCCAGCAGTTACTCAAGGGGAGGAGGCACTGAAGCTTTCTTT.

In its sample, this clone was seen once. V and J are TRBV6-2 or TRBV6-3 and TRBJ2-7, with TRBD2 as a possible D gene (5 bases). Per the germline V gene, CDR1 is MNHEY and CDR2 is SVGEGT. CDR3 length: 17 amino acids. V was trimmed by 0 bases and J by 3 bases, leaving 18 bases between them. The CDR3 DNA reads TGTGCCAGCAGTTACTCGGGCTCGAGCGGAAATCTCTACGAGCAGTACTTC. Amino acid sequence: CASSYSGSSGNLYEQYF.

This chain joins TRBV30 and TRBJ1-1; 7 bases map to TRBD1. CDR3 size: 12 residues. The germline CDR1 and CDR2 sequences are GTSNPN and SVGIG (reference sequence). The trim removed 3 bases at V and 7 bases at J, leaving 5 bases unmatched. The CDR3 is CAWSVQGVEAFF. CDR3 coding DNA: TGTGCCTGGAGCGTTCAGGGGGTTGAAGCTTTCTTT.

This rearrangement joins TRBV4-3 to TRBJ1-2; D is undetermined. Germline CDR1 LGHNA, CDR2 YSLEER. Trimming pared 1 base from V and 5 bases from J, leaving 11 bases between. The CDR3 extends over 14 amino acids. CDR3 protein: CASSQGGWSYGYTF. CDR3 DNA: TGCGCCAGCAGCCAAGGCGGGTGGTCGTATGGCTACACCTTC.

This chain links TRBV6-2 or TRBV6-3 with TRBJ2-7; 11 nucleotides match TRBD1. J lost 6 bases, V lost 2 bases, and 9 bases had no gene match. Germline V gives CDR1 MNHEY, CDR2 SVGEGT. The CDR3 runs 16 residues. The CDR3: CASSYGTGTGGGEQYF. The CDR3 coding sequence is TGTGCCAGCAGTTACGGAACCGGGACAGGGGGAGGCGAGCAGTACTTC.

The CDR3: CASSSKRDRVLEQYF. The CDR3 nucleotides read TGTGCCAGCAGCTCGAAACGGGACAGGGTACTCGAGCAGTACTTC. The rearrangement links TRBV5-4 to TRBJ2-7; 9 positions match TRBD1. With 3 bases clipped from V and 6 bases from J, the junction kept 10 bases outside the gene matches. The CDR3 is made up of 15 amino acids. Germline-derived CDR1 and CDR2 are SGHNT and YYREEE (reference sequence).

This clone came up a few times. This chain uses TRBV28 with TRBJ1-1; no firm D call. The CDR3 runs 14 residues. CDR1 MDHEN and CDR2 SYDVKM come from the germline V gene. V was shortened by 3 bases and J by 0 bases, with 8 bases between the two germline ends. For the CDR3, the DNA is TGTGCCAGCAGTTTTAGTTCCTTGAACACTGAAGCTTTCTTT. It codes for CASSFSSLNTEAFF. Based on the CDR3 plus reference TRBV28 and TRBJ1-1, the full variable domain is DVKVTQSSRYLVKRTGEKVFLECVQDMDHENMFWYRQDPGLGLRLIYFSYDVKMKEKGDIPEGYSVSREKKERFSLILESASTNQTSMYLCASSFSSLNTEAFFGQGTRLTVV.

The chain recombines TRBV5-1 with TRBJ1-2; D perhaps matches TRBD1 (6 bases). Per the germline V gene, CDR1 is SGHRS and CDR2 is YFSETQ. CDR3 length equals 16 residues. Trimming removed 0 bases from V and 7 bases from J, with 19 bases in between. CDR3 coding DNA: TGCGCCAGCAGCTTGGCCGAGGTCAGGGGCGGGAGTGGCTACACCTTC. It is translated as CASSLAEVRGGSGYTF.